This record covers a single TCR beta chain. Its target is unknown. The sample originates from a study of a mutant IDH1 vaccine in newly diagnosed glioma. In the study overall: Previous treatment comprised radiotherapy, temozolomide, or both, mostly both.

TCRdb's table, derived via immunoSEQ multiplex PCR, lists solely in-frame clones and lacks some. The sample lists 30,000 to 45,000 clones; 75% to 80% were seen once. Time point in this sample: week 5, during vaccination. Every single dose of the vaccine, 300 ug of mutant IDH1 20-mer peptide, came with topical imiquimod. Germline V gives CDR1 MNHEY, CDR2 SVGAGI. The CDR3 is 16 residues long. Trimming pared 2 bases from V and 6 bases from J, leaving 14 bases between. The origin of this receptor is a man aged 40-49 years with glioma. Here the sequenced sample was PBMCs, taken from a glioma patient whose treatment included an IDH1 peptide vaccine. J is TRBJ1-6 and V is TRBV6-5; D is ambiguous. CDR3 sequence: CASSYLDTLTNSPLHF. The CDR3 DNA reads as TGTGCCAGCAGTTACCTCGACACCCTAACTAATTCACCCCTCCACTTT.